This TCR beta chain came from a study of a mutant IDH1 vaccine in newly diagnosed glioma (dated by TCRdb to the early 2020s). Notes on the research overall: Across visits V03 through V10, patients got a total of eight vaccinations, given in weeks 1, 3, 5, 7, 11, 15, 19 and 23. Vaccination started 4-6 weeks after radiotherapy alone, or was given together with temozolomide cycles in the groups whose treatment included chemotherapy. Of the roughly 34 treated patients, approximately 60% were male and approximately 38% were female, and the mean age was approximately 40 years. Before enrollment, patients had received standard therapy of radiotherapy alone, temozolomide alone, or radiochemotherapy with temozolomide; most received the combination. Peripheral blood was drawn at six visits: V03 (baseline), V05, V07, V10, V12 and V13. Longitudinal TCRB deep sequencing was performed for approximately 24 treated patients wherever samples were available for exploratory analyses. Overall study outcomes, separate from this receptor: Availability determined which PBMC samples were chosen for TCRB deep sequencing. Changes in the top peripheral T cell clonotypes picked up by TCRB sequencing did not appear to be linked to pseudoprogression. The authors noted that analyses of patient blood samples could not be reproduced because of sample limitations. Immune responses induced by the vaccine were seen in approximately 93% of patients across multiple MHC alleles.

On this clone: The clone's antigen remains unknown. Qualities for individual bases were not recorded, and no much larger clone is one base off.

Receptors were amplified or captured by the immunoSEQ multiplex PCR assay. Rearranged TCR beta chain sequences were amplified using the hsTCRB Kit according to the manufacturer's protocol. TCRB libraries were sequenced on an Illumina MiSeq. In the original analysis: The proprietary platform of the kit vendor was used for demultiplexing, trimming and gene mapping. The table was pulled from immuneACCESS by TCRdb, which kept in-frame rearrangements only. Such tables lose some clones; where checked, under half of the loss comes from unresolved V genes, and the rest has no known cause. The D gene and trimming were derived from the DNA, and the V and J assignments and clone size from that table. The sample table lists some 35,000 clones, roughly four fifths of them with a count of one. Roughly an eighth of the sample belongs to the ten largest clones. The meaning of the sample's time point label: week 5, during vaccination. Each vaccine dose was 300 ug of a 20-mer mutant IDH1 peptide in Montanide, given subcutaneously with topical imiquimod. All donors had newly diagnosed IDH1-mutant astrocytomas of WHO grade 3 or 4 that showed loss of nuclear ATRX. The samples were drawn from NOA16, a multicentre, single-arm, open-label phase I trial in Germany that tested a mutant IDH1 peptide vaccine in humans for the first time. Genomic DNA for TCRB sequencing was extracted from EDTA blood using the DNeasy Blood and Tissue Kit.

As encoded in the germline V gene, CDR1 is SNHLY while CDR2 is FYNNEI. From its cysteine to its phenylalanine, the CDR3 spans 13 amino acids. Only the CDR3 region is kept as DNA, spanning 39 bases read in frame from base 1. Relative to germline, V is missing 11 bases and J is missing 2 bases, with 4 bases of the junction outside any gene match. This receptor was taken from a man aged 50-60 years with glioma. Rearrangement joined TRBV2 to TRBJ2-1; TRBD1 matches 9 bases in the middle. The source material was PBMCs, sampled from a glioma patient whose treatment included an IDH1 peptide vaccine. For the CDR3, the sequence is CAGTGSPYNEQFF. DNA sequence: TGTGCCGGGACAGGGTCCCCCTACAATGAGCAGTTCTTC.